The 17 T cell receptor beta chains reported below all come from one sample, sequenced in a study of blood T cells in healthy people across ages (dated by TCRdb to 2013 to 2016). Library preparation employed 5' RACE. Sequencing instrument: Illumina HiSeq 2500. The second PCR ran for about 6 to 11 cycles and used a J-beta primer mix along with a sample-barcoded 5' primer. TCRdb reprocessing: public reads trimmed at Q25 with fastp, clones called with MiXCR, in-frame beta chains kept. All rows with the same CDR3 protein become a single entry with the most common DNA and genes. For this sample there are 600,000 or so distinct CDR3 sequences; approximately 21% appear just once. The ten largest clones capture 3% to 4.5% of the sample. Sequences were obtained from blood. These receptors were collected from a man between 65 and 79 years old in good health.

The table lists this clonotype with a few counts. V and J are TRBV5-1 and TRBJ2-7; D may be TRBD2 (6 bases). This CDR3 comprises 13 residues. V was shortened by 4 bases and J by 2 bases, with 10 bases between the two germline ends. Germline V gene lookup returns CDR1 SGHRS and CDR2 YFSETQ. The CDR3 region has the DNA TGCGCCAGCAGCAAAGGGACTCCCTACGAGCAGTACTTC. Its protein is CASSKGTPYEQYF.

The V gene is TRBV20-1, the J gene TRBJ2-2, with TRBD2 matching 10 bases. Per the germline V gene, CDR1 is DFQATT and CDR2 is SNEGSKA (reference sequence). This CDR3 region has 16 residues. J lost 1 base, V lost 3 bases, and 5 bases had no gene match. CDR3 in DNA: TGCAGTGCTAGGAGCCGGACTAGCGGGAACACCGGGGAGCTGTTTTTT. It encodes CSARSRTSGNTGELFF.

The chain is built from TRBV10-3 and TRBJ2-3, with 7 bases that match TRBD2. Germline assignment: CDR1 ENHRY and CDR2 SYGVKD. The V and J ends lost 10 bases and 0 bases, in that order; junction bases with no gene match: 7. This CDR3 has 14 amino acids. The CDR3 loop is CATGAGKSTDTQYF. CDR3 DNA: TGTGCCACCGGAGCGGGGAAGAGCACAGATACGCAGTATTTT.

The genes are TRBV20-1 and TRBJ2-1, with TRBD1 identical over 9 bases. This CDR3 is 15 amino acids long. The germline gives CDR1 DFQATT, CDR2 SNEGSKA (reference sequence). With V trimmed by 1 base and J by 2 bases, 3 bases remained unmatched. Here the CDR3 DNA reads TGCAGTGCTAGAGTAACAGGGGGCCCCTACAATGAGCAGTTCTTC. Protein sequence: CSARVTGGPYNEQFF.

The V call is TRBV2, the J call TRBJ1-6, with D uncertain. CDR1 is SNHLY, CDR2 FYNNEI, per germline. Trimming stripped 6 bases from V and 7 bases from J, with 4 bases between. The CDR3 extends over 11 amino acids. The CDR3 protein is CASRENSPLHF. In DNA, the CDR3 is TGTGCCAGCAGGGAGAATTCACCCCTCCACTTT.

The V gene is TRBV9, the J gene TRBJ2-1, with unresolved D. Per germline, CDR1 SGDLS and CDR2 YYNGEE. V was clipped by 0 bases and J by 3 bases, with 10 bases between them. This CDR3 has 15 amino acids. This CDR3 is CASSVAGQHYNEQFF. The CDR3, as DNA: TGTGCCAGCAGCGTAGCTGGGCAGCACTACAATGAGCAGTTCTTC. The full variable domain, completed using reference TRBV9 and TRBJ2-1, is DSGVTQTPKHLITATGQRVTLRCSPRSGDLSVYWYQQSLDQGLQFLIQYYNGEERAKGNILERFSAQQFPDLHSELNLSSLELGDSALYFCASSVAGQHYNEQFFGPGTRLTVL.

This clonotype has more than one count but fewer than ten. The chain is built from TRBV6-5 and TRBJ2-1; TRBD2 matches 14 bases. Germline CDR1 MNHEY, CDR2 SVGAGI. This CDR3 is built from 19 residues. V trimming: 2 bases; J trimming: 1 base; junction bases outside the gene matches: 7. The CDR3 region is CASSYQGLAGERSYNEQFF. The CDR3 nucleotides read TGTGCCAGCAGTTACCAGGGACTAGCGGGAGAAAGGTCCTACAATGAGCAGTTCTTC.

The count of this clonotype is one. This rearrangement joins TRBV6-2 or TRBV6-3 to TRBJ1-3; D is uncertain. In germline, CDR1 is MNHEY, CDR2 SVGEGT. This CDR3 is 15 amino acids long. Deletions cut 2 bases from V and 2 bases from J, with 10 bases between. The CDR3 loop is CASSYGRGAGNTIYF. The CDR3 bases are TGTGCCAGCAGTTACGGCCGCGGGGCTGGAAACACCATATATTTT.

In its sample, this clonotype was seen many times. This CDR3 reads CASSDGQGAREQFF. For the CDR3, the DNA is TGTGCCAGCAGCGACGGACAGGGGGCGAGGGAGCAGTTCTTC. This sequence joins TRBV9 and TRBJ2-1; 11 bases line up with TRBD1. J gave up 10 bases and V 3 bases, and 6 bases lay outside the gene matches. Germline CDR1 reads SGDLS; CDR2 reads YYNGEE. The CDR3 is 14 amino acids.

The J gene is TRBJ1-4, the V gene TRBV14; 9 nucleotides match TRBD1. V was clipped by 5 bases and J by 8 bases; unmatched bases: 9. Germline CDR1 and CDR2: SGHDN and FVKESK. The CDR3 consists of 15 residues. The CDR3 reads CASSSYRGRGEKLFF. The CDR3 region has the DNA TGTGCCAGCAGCTCTTACAGGGGGCGCGGAGAAAAACTGTTTTTT.

This clonotype has only a few counts. The chain recombines TRBV2 with TRBJ2-3; 7 bases line up with TRBD2. V gave up 3 bases and J gave up 2 bases; unmatched junction bases: 5. CDR1 and CDR2 (germline): SNHLY, FYNNEI. The CDR3 runs to 15 residues. The CDR3 sequence: CASSERSGNTDTQYF. The DNA of the CDR3 is TGTGCCAGCAGTGAGCGGAGCGGGAACACAGATACGCAGTATTTT.

V and J are TRBV24-1 and TRBJ2-4, with TRBD2 as a possible D gene (5 bases). The CDR3 extends over 14 amino acids. CDR1 is KGHDR, CDR2 SFDVKD, per germline. V gave up 3 bases and J gave up 10 bases, with 15 bases separating them. The chain's CDR3 is CATSDPGLGSIQYF. CDR3 DNA: TGTGCCACCAGTGATCCAGGACTGGGGAGTATTCAGTACTTC.

This chain joins TRBV7-9 and TRBJ1-1, with a weak D call TRBD1 (5 bases). Germline assignment: CDR1 SEHNR and CDR2 FQNEAQ (reference sequence). Trimming removed 5 bases at V and 4 bases at J, with 11 bases between. The CDR3 consists of 13 residues. The CDR3 spells CASSNPGGTEAFF. CDR3 nucleotide sequence: TGTGCCAGCAGCAACCCTGGGGGCACTGAAGCTTTCTTT.

The rearrangement links TRBV20-1 to TRBJ1-4; D perhaps matches TRBD1 (6 bases). This CDR3 spans 16 amino acids. Germline loops: CDR1 DFQATT, CDR2 SNEGSKA (reference sequence). Trimming took 1 base from V and 8 from J, leaving 20 bases between them. CDR3 amino acids: CSARGVQGLAGEKLFF. CDR3 DNA sequence: TGCAGTGCTAGAGGGGTTCAGGGGCTAGCCGGGGAAAAACTGTTTTTT.

The chain is built from TRBV5-1 and TRBJ2-1; the D gene could be TRBD1 or TRBD2 (5 bases each). Germline CDR1 reads SGHRS; CDR2 reads YFSETQ. The CDR3 spans 15 residues. Between the trimmed V and J ends, which lost 1 base and 7 bases, there was a span of 15 bases. CDR3 loop: CASSLQAARGNEQFF. CDR3 DNA sequence: TGCGCCAGCAGCTTGCAAGCGGCTAGGGGTAATGAGCAGTTCTTC.

This clonotype has a handful of counts. The chain employs TRBV3-1 and TRBJ2-5, with D perhaps given as TRBD1 or TRBD2 (5 bases each). The J call may be in error: the DNA end matches TRBJ2-7 better. The CDR3 loop spans 14 amino acids. Germline V CDR1 and CDR2: LGHDT, YNNKEL (reference sequence). CDR3 bases: TGTGCCAGCAGCCAGGGACCGATTTCCTACGAGCAGTACTTC. Translated, it gives CASSQGPISYEQYF.

The rearrangement uses TRBV9 and TRBJ1-1; no definite D call. The CDR3 loop spans 17 amino acids. CDR1 is SGDLS and CDR2 is YYNGEE in the germline V gene. The V end was cut by 0 bases, the J end by 0 bases, with 15 bases between. CDR3 region: CASSVEAMGTMNTEAFF. The DNA for the CDR3 is TGTGCCAGCAGCGTAGAGGCTATGGGTACGATGAACACTGAAGCTTTCTTT. The full variable domain, completed using reference TRBV9 and TRBJ1-1, is DSGVTQTPKHLITATGQRVTLRCSPRSGDLSVYWYQQSLDQGLQFLIQYYNGEERAKGNILERFSAQQFPDLHSELNLSSLELGDSALYFCASSVEAMGTMNTEAFFGQGTRLTVV.